A selection of T cell receptor beta chains follows, all from one sample in a study of radiation and T cells in renal cell carcinoma. The data were produced by immunoSEQ multiplex PCR, yet TCRdb's version contains in-frame clones alone and is incomplete. The sample has 10,000 to 15,000 clones, 33% seen once. The sequencing here drew on tumor tissue, taken from a patient whose treatment included radiotherapy and nephrectomy. These receptor sequences come from a man aged 55 to 70 with renal cell carcinoma. Each CDR3 is given without its conserved first and last residue. Rows may omit the clone size; those that give it use once, few, many or a size class.

CDR3 length,J gene,V gene,clone size,CDR3 protein
12,TRBJ2-5,TRBV29-1,.,SWGGQGGRETQY
12,TRBJ2-2,TRBV18,few,ASSPPLGTGELF
17,TRBJ2-6,TRBV23-1,.,ASSQTLPGTPSGANVLT
12,TRBJ2-1,TRBV4-3,.,ASSQGQKYNEQF
17,TRBJ2-1,TRBV14,.,ASSLRRGLGRVTNNEQF
13,TRBJ1-5,TRBV6-5,.,ASSRRGGQGQPQH
13,TRBJ2-1,TRBV5-1,.,ASSKLFGGYNEQF
11,TRBJ1-2,TRBV7-2,.,ASSLFTGWGYT
12,TRBJ1-5,TRBV4-1,.,ASSQGTADQPQH
11,TRBJ2-2,TRBV30,.,AWSRTSTGELF
11,TRBJ1-5,TRBV6-5,.,ASSYGRNQPQH
11,TRBJ2-5,TRBV18,.,ASSPALSETQY
13,TRBJ2-1,TRBV9,.,ASSPVGLEYNEQF
13,TRBJ1-3,TRBV5-1,few,ASSSAGGSGNTIY